This is a list of T cell receptor beta chains from one sample in a study of regulatory T cells in long-lasting Graves disease. TCRdb processed the multiplex PCR reads anew with MiXCR; each CDR3 protein has one entry. This sample carries fewer than 450,000 distinct CDR3 sequences, 15% of them seen once, and the ten largest clones take about 7.8%. These data were also reused for a study on T cells in Graves' hyperthyroidism and ophthalmopathy.

The specimen was peripheral blood mononuclear cells (PBMCs), collected at new diagnosis, from a patient treated with antithyroid drugs. The receptors derive from a woman in her thirties or forties with Graves disease. Both conserved end residues are part of each CDR3. The order of the fields is V gene, D gene, J gene, CDR3 length, clone size, CDR3 DNA, CDR3 protein. D genes are given only for firm matches. Expanded clones are given a class, and other clones once, few, many or no size at all.

TRBV4-1	.	TRBJ2-5	14	.	TGCGCCAGCAGCAGGGACGGGAGTGGGGAGACCCAGTACTTC	CASSRDGSGETQYF
TRBV20-1	TRBD1	TRBJ2-2	14	few	TGCAGTGCCGGGACAGGGGGCATGGCCGGGGAGCTGTTTTTT	CSAGTGGMAGELFF
TRBV4-1	TRBD1	TRBJ2-1	13	.	TGCGCCAACACGGACAGGGGAAGAGATGAGCAGTTCTTC	CANTDRGRDEQFF
TRBV18	TRBD1	TRBJ1-1	14	many	TGTGCCAGCTCACCACCCTGGACAGGGGGACTAGCTTTCTTT	CASSPPWTGGLAFF
TRBV14	.	TRBJ2-2	16	many	TGTGCCAGCAGCCAAGATGGGGCGACTAGGACCGGGGAGCTGTTTTTT	CASSQDGATRTGELFF
TRBV5-1	TRBD1	TRBJ1-4	14	many	TGCGCCAGCAGCCTAGACAGGGCGGATGAAAAACTGTTTTTT	CASSLDRADEKLFF
TRBV28	.	TRBJ2-6	13	many	TGTGCCAGCACGTTGTCTGGGGCCAACGTCCTGACTTTC	CASTLSGANVLTF
TRBV11-2	.	TRBJ2-7	13	many	TGTGCCAGCCATTCCGGGACAACCTACGAGCAGTACTTC	CASHSGTTYEQYF
TRBV6-1	.	TRBJ1-2	20	many	TGTGCCAGCAGGCTCGGGCCGATGGTCAGGCAAGGAGATAGGAACTATGGCTACACCTTC	CASRLGPMVRQGDRNYGYTF
TRBV7-2	TRBD2	TRBJ2-3	18	.	TGTGCCAGCAGCTCCAGGACTAGCGGAGGCGGCCCCACAGATACGCAGTATTTT	CASSSRTSGGGPTDTQYF
TRBV28	TRBD1	TRBJ2-1	15	many	TGTGCCAGCAGTGCCCTGGGACAGGGGGCTGTTGAGCAGTTCTTC	CASSALGQGAVEQFF
TRBV11-2	.	TRBJ2-7	14	many	TGTGCCAGCAGCTTAGATGGGACTGCCTACGAGCAGTACTTC	CASSLDGTAYEQYF
TRBV4-3	TRBD1	TRBJ1-1	13	.	TGCGCCAGCAGCCCACCGGGGACAGGGGAAGCTTTCTTT	CASSPPGTGEAFF
TRBV7-9	.	TRBJ2-7	12	few	TGTGCCGGTGGCGGGGCCGGGGGCGAGCAGTACTTC	CAGGGAGGEQYF
TRBV6-1	.	TRBJ2-7	14	.	TGTGCCAGCAGCTCGGACCTCCCGTCCTACGAGCAGTACTTC	CASSSDLPSYEQYF
TRBV27	.	TRBJ2-1	10	.	TGTGCACCCGGGCCCTATGAGCAGTTCTTC	CAPGPYEQFF
TRBV5-5	.	TRBJ2-1	15	.	TGTGCCAGCAGCTTGGATGGAGGGTGGGACAATGAGCAGTTCTTC	CASSLDGGWDNEQFF